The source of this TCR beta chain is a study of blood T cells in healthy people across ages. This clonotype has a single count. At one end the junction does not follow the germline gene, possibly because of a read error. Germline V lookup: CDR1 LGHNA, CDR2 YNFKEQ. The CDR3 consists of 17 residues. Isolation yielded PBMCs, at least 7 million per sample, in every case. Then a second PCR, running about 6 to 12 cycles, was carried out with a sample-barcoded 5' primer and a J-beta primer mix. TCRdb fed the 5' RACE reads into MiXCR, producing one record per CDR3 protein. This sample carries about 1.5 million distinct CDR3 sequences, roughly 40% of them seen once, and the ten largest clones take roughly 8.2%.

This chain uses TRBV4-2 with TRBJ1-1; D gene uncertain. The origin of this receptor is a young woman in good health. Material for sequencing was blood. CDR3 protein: CASSQAAGPGMNTEDFF. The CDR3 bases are TGTGCCAGCAGCCAAGCGGCCGGTCCAGGCATGAACACTGAAGATTTCTTT.